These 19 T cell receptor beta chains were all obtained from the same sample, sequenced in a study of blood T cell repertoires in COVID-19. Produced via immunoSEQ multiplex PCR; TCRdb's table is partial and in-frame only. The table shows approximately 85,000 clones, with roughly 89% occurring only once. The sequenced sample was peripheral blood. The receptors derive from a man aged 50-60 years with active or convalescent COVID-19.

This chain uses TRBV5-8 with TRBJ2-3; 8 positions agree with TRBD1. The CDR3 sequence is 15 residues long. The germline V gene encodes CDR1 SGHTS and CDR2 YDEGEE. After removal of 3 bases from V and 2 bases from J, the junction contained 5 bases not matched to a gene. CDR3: CASSSMDRVTDTQYF. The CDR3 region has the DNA TGTGCCAGCAGCTCCATGGACAGGGTCACAGATACGCAGTATTTT.

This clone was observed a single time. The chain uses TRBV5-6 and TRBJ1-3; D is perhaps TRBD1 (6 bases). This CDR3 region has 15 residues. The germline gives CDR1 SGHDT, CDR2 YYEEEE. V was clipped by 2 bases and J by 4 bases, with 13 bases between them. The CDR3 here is CASSFRGASGNTIYF. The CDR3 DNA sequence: TGTGCCAGCAGCTTTCGGGGGGCCAGCGGAAACACCATATATTTT.

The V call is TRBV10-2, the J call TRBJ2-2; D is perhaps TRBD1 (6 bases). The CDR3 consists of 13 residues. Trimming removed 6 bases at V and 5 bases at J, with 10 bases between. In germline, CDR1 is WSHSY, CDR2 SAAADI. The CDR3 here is CASREQGTGELFF. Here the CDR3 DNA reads TGCGCCAGCAGAGAACAGGGTACCGGGGAGCTGTTTTTT.

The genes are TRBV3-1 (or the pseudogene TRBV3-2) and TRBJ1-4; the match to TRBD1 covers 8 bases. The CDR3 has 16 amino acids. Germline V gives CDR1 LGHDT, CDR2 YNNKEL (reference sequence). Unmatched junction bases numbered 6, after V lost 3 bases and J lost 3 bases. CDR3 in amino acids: CASSHASTGANEKLFF. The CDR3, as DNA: TGTGCCAGCAGCCACGCATCGACAGGGGCTAATGAAAAACTGTTTTTT.

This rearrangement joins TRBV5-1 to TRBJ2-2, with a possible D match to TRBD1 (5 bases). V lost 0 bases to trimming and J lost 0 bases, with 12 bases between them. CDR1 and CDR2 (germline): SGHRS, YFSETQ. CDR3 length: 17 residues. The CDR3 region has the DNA TGCGCCAGCAGCTTGGCCTCAAGGGGAACGAACACCGGGGAGCTGTTTTTT. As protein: CASSLASRGTNTGELFF.

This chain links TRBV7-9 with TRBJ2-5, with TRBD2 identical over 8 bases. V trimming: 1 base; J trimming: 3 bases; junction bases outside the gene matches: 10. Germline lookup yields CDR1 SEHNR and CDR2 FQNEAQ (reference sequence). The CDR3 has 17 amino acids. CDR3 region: CASSLVGRAPVEETQYF. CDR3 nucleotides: TGTGCCAGCAGCTTAGTCGGGAGGGCCCCGGTCGAAGAGACCCAGTACTTC.

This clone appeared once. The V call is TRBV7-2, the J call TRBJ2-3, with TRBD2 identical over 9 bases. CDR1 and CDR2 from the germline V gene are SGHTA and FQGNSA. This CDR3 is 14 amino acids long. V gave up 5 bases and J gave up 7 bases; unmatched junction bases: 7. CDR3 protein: CASSPLAGSNTQYF. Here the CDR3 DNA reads TGTGCCAGCAGCCCTCTAGCGGGGTCAAATACGCAGTATTTT.

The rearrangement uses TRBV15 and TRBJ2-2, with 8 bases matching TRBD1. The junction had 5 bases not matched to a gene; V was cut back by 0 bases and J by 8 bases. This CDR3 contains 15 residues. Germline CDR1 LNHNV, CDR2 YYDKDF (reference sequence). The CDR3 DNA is TGTGCCACCAGCAGAGACAGGGGGCGATTAGGGGAGCTGTTTTTT. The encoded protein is CATSRDRGRLGELFF.

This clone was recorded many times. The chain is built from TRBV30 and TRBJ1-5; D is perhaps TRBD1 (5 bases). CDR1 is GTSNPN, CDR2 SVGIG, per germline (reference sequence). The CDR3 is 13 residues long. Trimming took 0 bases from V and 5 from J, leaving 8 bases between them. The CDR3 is CAWSVGRDQPQHF. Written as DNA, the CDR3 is TGTGCCTGGAGTGTCGGCAGGGATCAGCCCCAGCATTTT.

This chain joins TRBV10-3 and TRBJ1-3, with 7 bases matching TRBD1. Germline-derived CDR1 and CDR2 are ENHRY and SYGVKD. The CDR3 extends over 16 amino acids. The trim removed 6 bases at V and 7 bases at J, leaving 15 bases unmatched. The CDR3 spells CAISQGDRVRGNTIYF. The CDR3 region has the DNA TGTGCCATCAGCCAAGGCGACAGGGTACGCGGGAACACCATATATTTT.

CDR3 loop: CASSSEAGGTYNEQFF. The DNA of the CDR3 is TGTGCCAGCAGCTCTGAAGCGGGGGGGACCTACAATGAGCAGTTCTTC. J is TRBJ2-1 and V is TRBV7-7, with 10 bases lining up with TRBD2. Germline V lookup: CDR1 SSHAT, CDR2 FNYEAQ (reference sequence). V lost 4 bases and J lost 2; bases outside the gene matches: 5. This CDR3 has 16 amino acids.

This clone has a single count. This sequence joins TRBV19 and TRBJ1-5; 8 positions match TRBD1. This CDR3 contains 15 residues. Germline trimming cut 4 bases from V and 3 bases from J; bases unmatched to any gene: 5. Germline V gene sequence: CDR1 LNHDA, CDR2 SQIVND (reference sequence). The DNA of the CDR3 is TGTGCCAGTAGTAAAGAGGGACAGGCCAATCAGCCCCAGCATTTT. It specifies CASSKEGQANQPQHF.

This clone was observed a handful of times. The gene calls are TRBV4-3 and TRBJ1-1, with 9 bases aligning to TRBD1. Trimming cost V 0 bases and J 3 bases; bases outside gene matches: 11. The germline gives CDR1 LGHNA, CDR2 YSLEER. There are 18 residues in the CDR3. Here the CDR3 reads CASSQDSGQGILDTEAFF. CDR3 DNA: TGCGCCAGCAGCCAAGATTCGGGACAGGGCATTTTGGACACTGAAGCTTTCTTT.

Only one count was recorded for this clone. As DNA, the CDR3 is TGCGCCAGCAGCCCACTAGCGGGGCCCACCTCATACGAGCAGTACTTC. The encoded protein is CASSPLAGPTSYEQYF. The rearrangement links TRBV4-1 to TRBJ2-7, with TRBD2 matching over 10 bases. The length of the CDR3 is 16 residues. CDR1 and CDR2 from the germline V gene are MGHRA and YSYEKL. V gave up 4 bases and J gave up 4 bases; unmatched junction bases: 10.

The CDR3 coding sequence is TGTGCCATCAGTGATCAGGTCTTGGCCCCGGGGGCCCAGCATTTT. It yields the protein CAISDQVLAPGAQHF. This rearrangement joins TRBV10-3 to TRBJ1-5; D perhaps matches TRBD1 (5 bases). The CDR3 is 15 amino acids. CDR1 is ENHRY, CDR2 SYGVKD, per germline. V was pared by 3 bases and J by 11 bases, with 20 bases between.

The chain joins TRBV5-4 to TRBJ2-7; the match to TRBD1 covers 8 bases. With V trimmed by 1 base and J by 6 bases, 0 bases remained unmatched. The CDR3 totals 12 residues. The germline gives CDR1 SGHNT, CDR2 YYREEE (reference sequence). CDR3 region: CASSLTGGEQYF. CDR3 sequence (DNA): TGTGCCAGCAGCTTGACAGGGGGCGAGCAGTACTTC.

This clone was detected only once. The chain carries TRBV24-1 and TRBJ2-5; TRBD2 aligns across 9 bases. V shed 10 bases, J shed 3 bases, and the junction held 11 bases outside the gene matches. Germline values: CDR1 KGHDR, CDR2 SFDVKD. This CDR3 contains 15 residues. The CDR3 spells CATSGGGLLEETQYF. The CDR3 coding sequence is TGTGCCACTAGCGGGGGAGGTCTATTAGAAGAGACCCAGTACTTC.

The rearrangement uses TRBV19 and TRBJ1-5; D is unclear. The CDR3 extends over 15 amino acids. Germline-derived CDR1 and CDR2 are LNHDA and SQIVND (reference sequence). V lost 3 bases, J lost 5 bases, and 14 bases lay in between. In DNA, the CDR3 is TGTGCCAGTAGTATGACAATTAGGACTTATCAGCCCCAGCATTTT. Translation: CASSMTIRTYQPQHF.

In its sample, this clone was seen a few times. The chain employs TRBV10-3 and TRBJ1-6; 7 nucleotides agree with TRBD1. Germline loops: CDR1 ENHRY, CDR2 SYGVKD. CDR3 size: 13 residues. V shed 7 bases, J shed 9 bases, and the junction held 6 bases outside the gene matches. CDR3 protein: CAITQGLGSPLHF. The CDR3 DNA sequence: TGTGCCATCACACAGGGGCTCGGTTCACCCCTCCACTTT.